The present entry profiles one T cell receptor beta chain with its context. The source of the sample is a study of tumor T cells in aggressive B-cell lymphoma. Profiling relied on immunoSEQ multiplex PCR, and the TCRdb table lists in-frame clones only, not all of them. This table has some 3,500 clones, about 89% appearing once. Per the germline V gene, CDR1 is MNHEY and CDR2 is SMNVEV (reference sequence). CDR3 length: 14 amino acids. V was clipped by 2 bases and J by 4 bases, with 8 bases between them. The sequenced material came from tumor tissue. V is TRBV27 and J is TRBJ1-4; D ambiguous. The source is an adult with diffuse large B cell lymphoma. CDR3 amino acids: CASSLGTINEKLFF. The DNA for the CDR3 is TGTGCCAGCAGTTTAGGCACGATTAATGAAAAACTGTTTTTT.